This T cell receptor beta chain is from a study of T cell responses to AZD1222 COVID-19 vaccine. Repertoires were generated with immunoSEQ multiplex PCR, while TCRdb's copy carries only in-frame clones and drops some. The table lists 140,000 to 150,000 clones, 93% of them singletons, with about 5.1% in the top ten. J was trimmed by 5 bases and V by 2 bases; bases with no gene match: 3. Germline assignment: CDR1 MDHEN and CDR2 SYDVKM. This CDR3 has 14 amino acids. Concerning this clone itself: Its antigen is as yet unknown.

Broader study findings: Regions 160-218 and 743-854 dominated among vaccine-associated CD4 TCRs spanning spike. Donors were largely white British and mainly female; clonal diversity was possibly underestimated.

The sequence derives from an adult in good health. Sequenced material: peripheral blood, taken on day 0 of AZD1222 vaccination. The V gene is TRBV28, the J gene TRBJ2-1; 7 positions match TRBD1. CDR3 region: CASSLDRVNNEQFF. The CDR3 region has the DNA TGTGCCAGCAGTTTAGACAGGGTGAACAATGAGCAGTTCTTC. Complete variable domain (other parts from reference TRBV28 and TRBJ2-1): DVKVTQSSRYLVKRTGEKVFLECVQDMDHENMFWYRQDPGLGLRLIYFSYDVKMKEKGDIPEGYSVSREKKERFSLILESASTNQTSMYLCASSLDRVNNEQFFGPGTRLTVL.